The 28 T cell receptor beta chains below come from one sample, sequenced in a study of early T cells in non-severe SARS-CoV-2 infection. TCRdb fed the 5' RACE reads into MiXCR, producing one record per CDR3 protein. The data contain around 50,000 distinct CDR3 sequences, about 4.2% of them seen just once; the ten biggest clones take up 5% to 7.5%. Input material: whole blood. The origin of the receptors is an adult who was a healthcare worker with PCR-confirmed SARS-CoV-2 infection or an uninfected control (not recorded which).

Many counts were recorded for this clonotype. This rearrangement joins TRBV9 to TRBJ1-6; maybe TRBD1 (5 bases). The CDR3 totals 15 residues. Germline V gene data show CDR1 as SGDLS and CDR2 as YYNGEE. Trimming took 4 bases from V and 8 from J, leaving 16 bases between them. The chain's CDR3 is CASSPSGGGDSPLHF. DNA for the CDR3: TGTGCCAGCAGCCCAAGTGGGGGAGGGGATTCACCCCTCCACTTT.

This clonotype showed up just a few times. The chain carries TRBV7-3 and TRBJ2-3; 7 bases line up with TRBD1. Germline CDR1 is SGHTA and CDR2 is FQGTGA. This CDR3 region has 16 residues. V lost 5 bases and J lost 6; bases outside the gene matches: 14. The CDR3 coding sequence is TGTGCCAGCAGCCCCTGGGGACAGCGAGGGGTCGATACGCAGTATTTT. Amino acids: CASSPWGQRGVDTQYF. Supplemented by reference TRBV7-3 and TRBJ2-3, the full variable domain reads GAGVSQTPSNKVTEKGKYVELRCDPISGHTALYWYRQSLGQGPEFLIYFQGTGAADDSGLPNDRFFAVRPEGSVSTLKIQRTERGDSAVYLCASSPWGQRGVDTQYFGPGTRLTVL.

There are many counts of this clonotype. V is TRBV12-2 and J is TRBJ1-1. TRBV12-2 is termed a pseudogene. The CDR3 has 14 residues. The CDR3 reads CASPCPVGEGEAFF. CDR3 nucleotide sequence: TGTGCAAGTCCCTGCCCCGTGGGGGAGGGTGAAGCTTTCTTT.

There are a few counts of this clonotype. V and J are TRBV5-1 and TRBJ2-7; 12 positions agree with TRBD1. The germline gives CDR1 SGHRS, CDR2 YFSETQ. V shed 4 bases and J 3 bases; nucleotides not matched to a gene: 5. There are 15 residues in the CDR3. CDR3 in amino acids: CASSGGTGGFYEQYF. The CDR3 DNA sequence: TGCGCCAGCAGCGGCGGGACAGGGGGCTTCTACGAGCAGTACTTC.

The chain couples TRBV28 to TRBJ2-1; 8 bases are shared with TRBD2. The ends lost 5 bases at V and 8 bases at J; junction bases unmatched: 14. The V gene's germline CDR1 is MDHEN and CDR2 SYDVKM. The CDR3 extends over 16 amino acids. The CDR3: CASSTPHSGMEDEQFF. The CDR3 region has the DNA TGTGCCAGCAGTACGCCCCATAGCGGGATGGAGGATGAGCAGTTCTTC.

With respect to this clonotype: A much larger clone differs by one base, so this may be a read error. This sequence joins TRBV7-9 and TRBJ2-3; unclear D gene. The V end was cut by 5 bases, the J end by 8 bases, with 20 bases between. Germline V gene lookup returns CDR1 SEHNR and CDR2 FQNEAQ (reference sequence). The CDR3 is 15 residues long. The CDR3: CASSPTGSDLVTQYF. DNA of the CDR3: TGTGCCAGCAGCCCTACGGGTTCGGATTTAGTTACGCAGTATTTT.

This clonotype was seen more than once but under ten times. DNA for the CDR3: TGTGCCAGCAGCCTGTCCGGGACTAGCGGGACCCCGAGCTCCTACAATGAGCAGTTCTTC. Its protein product is CASSLSGTSGTPSSYNEQFF. This chain uses TRBV7-2 with TRBJ2-1; 13 bases are a match to TRBD2. The CDR3 loop spans 20 amino acids. From germline, CDR1 is SGHTA and CDR2 FQGNSA. V lost 5 bases to trimming and J lost 0 bases; unmatched junction nucleotides: 13.

This clonotype was found many times. Here the CDR3 reads CASSRSSGGAYEQFF. CDR3 DNA sequence: TGTGCCAGCAGTCGGTCTAGCGGGGGGGCCTATGAGCAGTTCTTC. This chain uses TRBV12-3 or TRBV12-4 with TRBJ2-1; TRBD2 matches at 12 bases. The CDR3 is 15 amino acids. Trimming removed 5 bases from V and 8 bases from J; junction bases left unmatched: 7.

This clonotype has at least ten counts. The chain recombines TRBV7-3 with TRBJ2-3, with 8 bases identical to TRBD2. V was clipped by 5 bases and J by 7 bases; unmatched bases: 8. Germline V gene sequence: CDR1 SGHTA, CDR2 FQGTGA. This CDR3 is 14 amino acids long. The CDR3: CASSLSGIGHTQYF. The DNA of the CDR3 is TGTGCCAGCAGCCTTAGCGGGATCGGGCATACGCAGTATTTT.

The genes are TRBV7-6 and TRBJ2-3, with 8 positions matching TRBD2. Germline V gene sequence: CDR1 SGHVS, CDR2 FNYEAQ. This CDR3 has 15 residues. V lost 0 bases, J lost 4 bases, and 3 bases stayed unmatched. Here the CDR3 DNA reads TGTGCCAGCAGCTTAGCAGCGGGAGCTCCAGATACGCAGTATTTT. This translates into CASSLAAGAPDTQYF.

This clonotype was detected only a few times. This chain uses TRBV18 with TRBJ1-5, with D perhaps matching TRBD1 (5 bases). Between the trimmed V and J ends, which lost 2 bases and 3 bases, there was a span of 8 bases. The V gene's germline CDR1 is KGHSH and CDR2 LQKENI. The CDR3 is made up of 14 amino acids. CDR3 DNA: TGTGCCAGCTCACCAGGGGCAGACAATCAGCCCCAGCATTTT. It translates to CASSPGADNQPQHF.

The chain uses TRBV18 and TRBJ2-3; D not resolved. Germline lookup yields CDR1 KGHSH and CDR2 LQKENI. CDR3 length: 14 amino acids. Between the trimmed V and J ends, which lost 1 base and 0 bases, there was a span of 5 bases. The CDR3 reads CASSPQSSTDTQYF. CDR3 nucleotide sequence: TGTGCCAGCTCACCACAATCTAGCACAGATACGCAGTATTTT.

This clonotype was counted ten times or more. The chain uses TRBV7-2 and TRBJ2-7; the D gene is possibly TRBD2 (6 bases). The length of the CDR3 is 15 residues. CDR1 and CDR2 (germline): SGHTA, FQGNSA. Trimming cost V 5 bases and J 6 bases, with 20 bases left between them. CDR3 in amino acids: CASSPAGVAAPEQYF. The CDR3 DNA follows: TGTGCCAGCAGCCCCGCCGGGGTAGCGGCCCCCGAGCAGTACTTC.

The chain is built from TRBV6-5 and TRBJ1-2; D is perhaps TRBD1 (5 bases). V gave up 6 bases and J gave up 0 bases, with 14 bases separating them. Germline assignment: CDR1 MNHEY and CDR2 SVGAGI. CDR3 length: 15 residues. The DNA of the CDR3 is TGTGCCAGCAGATCAGGGACCCACGCTAACTATGGCTACACCTTC. The encoded protein is CASRSGTHANYGYTF.

This sequence joins TRBV5-1 and TRBJ1-1, with 11 bases fitting TRBD1. The CDR3 is made up of 15 amino acids. V lost 4 bases to trimming and J lost 2 bases; unmatched junction nucleotides: 4. CDR1 is SGHRS, CDR2 YFSETQ, per germline. This CDR3 reads CASSAGQGANTEAFF. The CDR3 DNA reads as TGCGCCAGCAGCGCAGGACAGGGGGCCAACACTGAAGCTTTCTTT. Complete variable domain (other parts from reference TRBV5-1 and TRBJ1-1): KAGVTQTPRYLIKTRGQQVTLSCSPISGHRSVSWYQQTPGQGLQFLFEYFSETQRNKGNFPGRFSGRQFSNSRSEMNVSTLELGDSALYLCASSAGQGANTEAFFGQGTRLTVV.

This clonotype was recorded many times. The rearrangement joins TRBV6-2 or TRBV6-3 to TRBJ2-3; 8 bases match TRBD1. Germline V CDR1 and CDR2: MNHEY, SVGEGT. The CDR3 is made up of 15 amino acids. Unmatched junction bases numbered 7, after V lost 2 bases and J lost 6 bases. The CDR3 sequence is CASSYPTGVWDTQYF. The CDR3 DNA is TGTGCCAGCAGTTACCCGACAGGGGTATGGGATACGCAGTATTTT.

This clonotype came up many times. This sequence joins TRBV28 and TRBJ2-2; TRBD1 aligns across 7 bases. From germline, CDR1 is MDHEN and CDR2 SYDVKM. The CDR3 length is 15 residues. The V gene end was trimmed by 4 bases and the J gene end by 3 bases; junction bases not matched to a gene: 5. The CDR3 reads CASSSGQKYTGELFF. The CDR3 DNA reads as TGTGCCAGCAGTTCGGGACAGAAATACACCGGGGAGCTGTTTTTT.

The sample holds many counts of this clonotype. The chain links TRBV21-1 to TRBJ1-6; TRBD1 is the table's D call, not checked against the DNA. TRBV21-1 has pseudogene status. This CDR3 spans 17 amino acids. CDR3 amino acids: CASSKDGDIRYNSPLHF. The DNA for the CDR3 is TGTGCCAGCAGCAAGGATGGGGACATTAGATATAATTCACCCCTCCACTTT.

The sample holds many counts of this clonotype. The chain links TRBV4-3 to TRBJ2-3; 7 bases fit TRBD2. The ends lost 1 base at V and 2 bases at J; junction bases unmatched: 12. Germline V gives CDR1 LGHNA, CDR2 YSLEER. The CDR3 runs 18 residues. The CDR3 sequence: CASSQVRVRGRYTDTQYF. Written as DNA, the CDR3 is TGCGCCAGCAGCCAAGTCAGAGTCCGCGGGAGATACACAGATACGCAGTATTTT.

In this sample, this clonotype turned up a few times. This chain connects TRBV20-1 to TRBJ2-3; TRBD2 aligns across 12 bases. J was trimmed by 11 bases and V by 2 bases; bases with no gene match: 5. The germline V gene encodes CDR1 DFQATT and CDR2 SNEGSKA (reference sequence). The CDR3 extends over 13 amino acids. The CDR3 reads CSARLTSGSGQYF. In DNA, the CDR3 is TGCAGTGCTAGACTGACTAGCGGGAGTGGGCAGTATTTT.

This clonotype was seen ten or more times. The rearrangement links TRBV30 to TRBJ1-5, with TRBD1 matching over 8 bases. CDR3 length equals 14 residues. Germline V CDR1 and CDR2: GTSNPN, SVGIG (reference sequence). With V trimmed by 5 bases and J by 0 bases, 3 bases remained unmatched. The CDR3 reads CAWDRGYSNQPQHF. CDR3 DNA sequence: TGTGCCTGGGACAGGGGCTATAGCAATCAGCCCCAGCATTTT.

This clonotype was seen repeatedly, ten times or more. V gene TRBV15 combines with J gene TRBJ2-3; no reliable D call. V lost 0 bases and J lost 8, with 6 bases in between. CDR1 LNHNV and CDR2 YYDKDF come from the germline V gene (reference sequence). The length of the CDR3 is 12 residues. The CDR3 protein is CATSRDRITQYF. The CDR3 bases are TGTGCCACCAGCAGAGATCGGATTACGCAGTATTTT.

V gene TRBV10-3 combines with J gene TRBJ2-7; D is perhaps TRBD1 (5 bases). Germline V CDR1 and CDR2: ENHRY, SYGVKD. There are 17 residues in the CDR3. V was shortened by 4 bases and J by 3 bases, with 22 bases between the two germline ends. The DNA of the CDR3 is TGTGCCATCAGTGGATCACCCCCTGGCCAGGGAAGCTACGAGCAGTACTTC. This sequence encodes CAISGSPPGQGSYEQYF.

This clonotype was recorded many times. The V gene is TRBV15, the J gene TRBJ2-5; TRBD1 agrees at 9 bases. The junction had 9 bases not matched to a gene; V was cut back by 6 bases and J by 4 bases. There are 15 residues in the CDR3. The V gene's germline CDR1 is LNHNV and CDR2 YYDKDF (reference sequence). The CDR3 region is CATRVNRGHGETQYF. Written as DNA, the CDR3 is TGTGCCACCAGGGTAAACAGGGGGCATGGAGAGACCCAGTACTTC.

In its sample, this clonotype was seen many times. The J gene is TRBJ2-3, the V gene TRBV6-6, with 8 bases fitting TRBD2. Losses at the gene ends were 0 bases for V and 6 bases for J; bases not matched to a gene: 5. The V gene's germline CDR1 is MNHNY and CDR2 SVGAGI (reference sequence). This CDR3 has 15 residues. CDR3 sequence reads: CASSYSGTSADTQYF. The CDR3 nucleotides are TGTGCCAGCAGTTACTCGGGGACTAGTGCGGATACGCAGTATTTT.

The chain employs TRBV5-1 and TRBJ1-5, with D unclear. The V end lost 5 bases, the J end lost 3 bases, and 9 bases lay between the germline ends. The germline gives CDR1 SGHRS, CDR2 YFSETQ. CDR3 length: 13 residues. The CDR3 DNA follows: TGCGCCAGCAGGACCGGGGACAATCAGCCCCAGCATTTT. Translating gives CASRTGDNQPQHF.

This clonotype was detected many times. V is TRBV27 and J is TRBJ2-7, with D maybe TRBD2 (5 bases). Trimming shortened V by 3 bases and J by 3 bases, and 12 bases separated the two germline ends. This CDR3 is 14 amino acids long. Germline V CDR1 and CDR2: MNHEY, SMNVEV (reference sequence). This chain's CDR3 is CASSFSGTHYEQYF. CDR3 nucleotides: TGTGCCAGCAGTTTTTCGGGAACCCACTACGAGCAGTACTTC.

The CDR3 spells CSVVLTGEYQETQYF. DNA of the CDR3: TGCAGCGTTGTGCTCACAGGCGAGTACCAAGAGACCCAGTACTTC. V and J are TRBV29-1 and TRBJ2-5; a possible D gene is TRBD1 (5 bases). Looked up from germline, CDR1 is SQVTM and CDR2 is ANQGSEA. V was trimmed by 4 bases and J by 0 bases, leaving 15 bases between them. The CDR3 has 15 amino acids.